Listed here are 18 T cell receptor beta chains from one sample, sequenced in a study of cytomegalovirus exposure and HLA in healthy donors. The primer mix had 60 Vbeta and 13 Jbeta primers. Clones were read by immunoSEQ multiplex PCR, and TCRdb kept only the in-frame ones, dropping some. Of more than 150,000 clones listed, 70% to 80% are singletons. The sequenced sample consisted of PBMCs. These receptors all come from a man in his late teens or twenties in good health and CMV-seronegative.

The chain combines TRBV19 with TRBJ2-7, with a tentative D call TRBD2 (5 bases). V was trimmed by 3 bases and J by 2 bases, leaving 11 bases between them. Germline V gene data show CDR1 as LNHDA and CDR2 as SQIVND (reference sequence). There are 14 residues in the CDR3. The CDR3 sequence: CASSIRGAPYEQYF. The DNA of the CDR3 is TGTGCCAGTAGTATCCGGGGTGCTCCCTACGAGCAGTACTTC.

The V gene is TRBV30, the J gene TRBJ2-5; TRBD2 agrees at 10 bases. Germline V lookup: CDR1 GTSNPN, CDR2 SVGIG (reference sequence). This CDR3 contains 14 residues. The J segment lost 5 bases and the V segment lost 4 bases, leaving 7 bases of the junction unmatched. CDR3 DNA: TGTGCCTGGACCTCCAGCGGGAGGGCGGAGACCCAGTACTTC. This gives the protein CAWTSSGRAETQYF.

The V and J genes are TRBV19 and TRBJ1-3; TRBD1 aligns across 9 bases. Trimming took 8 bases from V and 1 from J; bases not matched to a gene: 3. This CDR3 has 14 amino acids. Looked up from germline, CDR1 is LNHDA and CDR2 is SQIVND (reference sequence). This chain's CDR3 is CASADRGSGNTIYF. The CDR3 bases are TGTGCCAGTGCGGACAGGGGATCTGGAAACACCATATATTTT.

The CDR3 loop reads CASSRQTRGNEQFF. The CDR3 bases are TGCGCCAGTAGTCGGCAAACCCGGGGGAATGAGCAGTTCTTC. The chain links TRBV4-3 to TRBJ2-1; possibly TRBD2 for D (6 bases). Germline V gene sequence: CDR1 LGHNA, CDR2 YSLEER. Trimming stripped 9 bases from V and 7 bases from J, with 19 bases between. The CDR3 has 14 amino acids.

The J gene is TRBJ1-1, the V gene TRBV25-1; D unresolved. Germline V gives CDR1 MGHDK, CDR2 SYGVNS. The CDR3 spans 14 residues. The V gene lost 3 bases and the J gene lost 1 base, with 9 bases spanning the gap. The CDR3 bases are TGTGCCAGCAGTGATAGGAGTCGGAACACTGAAGCTTTCTTT. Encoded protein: CASSDRSRNTEAFF.

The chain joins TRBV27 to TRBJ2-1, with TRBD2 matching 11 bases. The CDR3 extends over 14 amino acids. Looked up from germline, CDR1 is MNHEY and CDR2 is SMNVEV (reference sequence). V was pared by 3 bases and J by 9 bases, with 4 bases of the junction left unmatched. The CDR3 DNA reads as TGTGCCAGCAGTTTGACTAGCGGGGCCTCTGAGCAGTTCTTC. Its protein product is CASSLTSGASEQFF.

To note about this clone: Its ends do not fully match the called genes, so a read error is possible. For the CDR3, the DNA is TGTGCTAGCAGCTCCGGAATAGCGGCTAATGAGCAGTTCTTC. Protein sequence: CASSSGIAANEQFF. The chain has TRBV7-7 and TRBJ2-1; the D gene is possibly TRBD2 (6 bases). Germline lookup yields CDR1 SSHAT and CDR2 FNYEAQ (reference sequence). The CDR3 is 14 amino acids.

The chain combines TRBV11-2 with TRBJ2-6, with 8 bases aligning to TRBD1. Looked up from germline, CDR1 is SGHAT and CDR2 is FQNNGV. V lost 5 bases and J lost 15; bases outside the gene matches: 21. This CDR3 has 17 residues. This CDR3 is CASSPPDRGDSLVALTF. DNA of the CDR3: TGTGCCAGCAGCCCCCCCGACAGGGGCGATTCCCTTGTCGCCCTGACTTTC.

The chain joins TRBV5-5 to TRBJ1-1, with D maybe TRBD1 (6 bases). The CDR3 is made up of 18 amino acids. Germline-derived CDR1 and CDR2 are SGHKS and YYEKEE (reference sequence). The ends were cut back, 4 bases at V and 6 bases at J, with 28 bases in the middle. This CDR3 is CASSRGAIGSGGRAEAFF. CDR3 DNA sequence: TGTGCCAGCAGCCGGGGGGCTATCGGGTCTGGGGGGAGGGCTGAAGCTTTCTTT. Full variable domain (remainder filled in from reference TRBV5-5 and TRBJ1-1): DAGVTQSPTHLIKTRGQQVTLRCSPISGHKSVSWYQQVLGQGPQFIFQYYEKEERGRGNFPDRFSARQFPNYSSELNVNALLLGDSALYLCASSRGAIGSGGRAEAFFGQGTRLTVV.

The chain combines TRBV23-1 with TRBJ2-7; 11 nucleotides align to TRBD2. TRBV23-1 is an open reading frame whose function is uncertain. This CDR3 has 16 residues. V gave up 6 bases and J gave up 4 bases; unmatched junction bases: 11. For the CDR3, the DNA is TGCGCCAGCAGCCCTGGACTAGCGGGCCTCAGGTACGAGCAGTACTTC. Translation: CASSPGLAGLRYEQYF.

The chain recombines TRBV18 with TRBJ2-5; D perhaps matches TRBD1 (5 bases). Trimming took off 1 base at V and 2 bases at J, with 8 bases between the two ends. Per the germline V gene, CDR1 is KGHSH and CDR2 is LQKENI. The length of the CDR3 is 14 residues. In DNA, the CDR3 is TGTGCCAGCTCACCACAACACAGGCAAGAGACCCAGTACTTC. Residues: CASSPQHRQETQYF.

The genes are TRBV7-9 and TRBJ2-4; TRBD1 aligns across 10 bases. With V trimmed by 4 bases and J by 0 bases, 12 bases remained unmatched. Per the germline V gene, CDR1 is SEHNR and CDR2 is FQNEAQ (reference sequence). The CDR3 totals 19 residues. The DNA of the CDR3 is TGTGCCAGCAGCTCGTGGACAGGGGGAACCCCACTAGCCAAAAACATTCAGTACTTC. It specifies CASSSWTGGTPLAKNIQYF.

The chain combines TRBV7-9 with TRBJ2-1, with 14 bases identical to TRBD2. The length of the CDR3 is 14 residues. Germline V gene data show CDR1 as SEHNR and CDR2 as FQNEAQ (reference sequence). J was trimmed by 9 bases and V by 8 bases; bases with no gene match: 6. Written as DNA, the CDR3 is TGTGCCAGCGCGGGACTAGCGGGAGCAAGTGAGCAGTTCTTC. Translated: CASAGLAGASEQFF.

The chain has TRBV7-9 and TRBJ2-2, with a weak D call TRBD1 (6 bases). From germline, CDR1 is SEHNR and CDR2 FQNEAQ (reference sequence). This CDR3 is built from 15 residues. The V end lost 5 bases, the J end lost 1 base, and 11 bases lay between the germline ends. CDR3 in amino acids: CASSPQGRNTGELFF. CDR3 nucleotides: TGTGCCAGCAGCCCACAGGGACGGAACACCGGGGAGCTGTTTTTT.

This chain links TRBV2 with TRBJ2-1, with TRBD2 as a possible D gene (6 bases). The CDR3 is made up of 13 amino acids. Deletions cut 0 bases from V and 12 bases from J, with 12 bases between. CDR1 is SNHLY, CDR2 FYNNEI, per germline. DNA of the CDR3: TGTGCCAGCAGTGAAGCCCGCCGGGACTGGCAGTTCTTC. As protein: CASSEARRDWQFF.

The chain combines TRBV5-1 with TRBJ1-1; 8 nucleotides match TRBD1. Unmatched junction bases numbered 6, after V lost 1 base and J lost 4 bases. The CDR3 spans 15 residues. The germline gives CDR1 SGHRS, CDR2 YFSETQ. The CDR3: CASSLSGGRRTEAFF. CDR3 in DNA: TGCGCCAGCAGCTTGTCAGGGGGCCGCCGCACTGAAGCTTTCTTT.

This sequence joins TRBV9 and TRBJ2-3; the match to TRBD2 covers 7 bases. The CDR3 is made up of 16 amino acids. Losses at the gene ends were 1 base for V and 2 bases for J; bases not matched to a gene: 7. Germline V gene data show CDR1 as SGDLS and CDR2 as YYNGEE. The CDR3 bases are TGTGCCAGCAGCGTATTGGCTAGCGGATACACAGATACGCAGTATTTT. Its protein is CASSVLASGYTDTQYF.

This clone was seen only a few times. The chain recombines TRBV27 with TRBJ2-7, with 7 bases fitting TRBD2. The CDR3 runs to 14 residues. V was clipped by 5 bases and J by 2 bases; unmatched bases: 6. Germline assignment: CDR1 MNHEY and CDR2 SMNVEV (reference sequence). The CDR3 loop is CASSGEGRPYEQYF. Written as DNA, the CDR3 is TGTGCCAGCAGTGGGGAGGGACGGCCCTACGAGCAGTACTTC.